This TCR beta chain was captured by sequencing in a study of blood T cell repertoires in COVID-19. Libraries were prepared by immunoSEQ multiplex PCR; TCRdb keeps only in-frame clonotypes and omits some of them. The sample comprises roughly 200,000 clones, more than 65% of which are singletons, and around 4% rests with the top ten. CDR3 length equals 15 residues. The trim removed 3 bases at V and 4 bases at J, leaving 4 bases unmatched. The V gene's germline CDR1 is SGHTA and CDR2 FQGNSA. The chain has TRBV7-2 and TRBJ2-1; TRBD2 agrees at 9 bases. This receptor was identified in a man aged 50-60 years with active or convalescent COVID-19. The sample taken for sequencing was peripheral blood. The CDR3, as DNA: TGTGCCAGCAGCTTGATAGCGGGGGTTTACAATGAGCAGTTCTTC. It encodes CASSLIAGVYNEQFF. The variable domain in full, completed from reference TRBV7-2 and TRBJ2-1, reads GAGVSQSPSNKVTEKGKDVELRCDPISGHTALYWYRQSLGQGLEFLIYFQGNSAPDKSGLPSDRFSAERTGGSVSTLTIQRTQQEDSAVYLCASSLIAGVYNEQFFGPGTRLTVL.